Presented here are 9 T cell receptor beta chains from one specimen sequenced in a study of shared clonotypes between healthy human individuals. Data came from immunoSEQ multiplex PCR; TCRdb stores just in-frame clones and leaves some out. Seen here are a few million clones, more than 90% observed once, and the top ten hold approximately 0.13%. The specimen was naive CD4+ T cells sorted from blood. The subset was: CD45RA+ positively selected. These receptors were taken from a man younger than 30 in good health.

Details on this clone: The sample has other DNA sequences that encode this CDR3 too. The rearrangement uses TRBV5-1 and TRBJ2-7; TRBD1 matches at 11 bases. The V gene end was trimmed by 3 bases and the J gene end by 3 bases; junction bases not matched to a gene: 2. The CDR3 extends over 14 amino acids. Germline CDR1 reads SGHRS; CDR2 reads YFSETQ. In DNA, the CDR3 is TGCGCCAGCAGCTGGGGACAGGGGGTCTACGAGCAGTACTTC. Its translation is CASSWGQGVYEQYF.

J is TRBJ2-4 and V is TRBV4-2; D gene unclear. CDR1 and CDR2 (germline): LGHNA, YNFKEQ. The V end was cut by 4 bases, the J end by 0 bases, with 16 bases between. The length of the CDR3 is 17 residues. The CDR3 DNA reads TGTGCCAGCAGCCCGGGTTTTGAGCGACTAGCCAAAAACATTCAGTACTTC. Amino acid sequence: CASSPGFERLAKNIQYF.

V is TRBV6-5 and J is TRBJ2-5; the match to TRBD2 covers 9 bases. V dropped 6 bases and J dropped 5; count of bases not matched to a gene: 10. CDR1 is MNHEY, CDR2 SVGAGI, per germline. The CDR3 extends over 15 amino acids. In DNA form, the CDR3 reads TGTGCCAGCAGCAGTAGCGGGAGATGGGGGGAGACCCAGTACTTC. Its protein is CASSSSGRWGETQYF.

V is TRBV19 and J is TRBJ2-2; the match to TRBD1 covers 10 bases. This CDR3 contains 15 residues. Trimming at V came to 5 bases and at J to 3 bases, leaving 3 bases not matched to a gene. Germline V CDR1 and CDR2: LNHDA, SQIVND (reference sequence). CDR3 nucleotides: TGTGCCAGTAGTGTGGGACAGGGGTACACCGGGGAGCTGTTTTTT. Translating it yields CASSVGQGYTGELFF.

This chain connects TRBV2 to TRBJ2-3; 8 bases agree with TRBD2. This CDR3 contains 15 residues. The trim removed 4 bases at V and 2 bases at J, leaving 5 bases unmatched. The germline V gene encodes CDR1 SNHLY and CDR2 FYNNEI. The CDR3 loop reads CASSGVAGNTDTQYF. Written as DNA, the CDR3 is TGTGCCAGCAGTGGCGTAGCGGGGAACACAGATACGCAGTATTTT.

V gene TRBV28 combines with J gene TRBJ2-1; D may be TRBD1 (6 bases). Trimming cost V 4 bases and J 12 bases, with 22 bases left between them. The CDR3 runs to 15 residues. Germline V gene sequence: CDR1 MDHEN, CDR2 SYDVKM. CDR3 in amino acids: CASSSPIGSRGGQFF. The CDR3 nucleotides are TGTGCCAGCAGTTCCCCCATCGGTAGCAGGGGCGGGCAGTTCTTC. Full variable domain (outside the CDR3, taken from reference TRBV28 and TRBJ2-1): DVKVTQSSRYLVKRTGEKVFLECVQDMDHENMFWYRQDPGLGLRLIYFSYDVKMKEKGDIPEGYSVSREKKERFSLILESASTNQTSMYLCASSSPIGSRGGQFFGPGTRLTVL.

The chain links TRBV7-9 to TRBJ2-1; D is possibly TRBD2 (6 bases). CDR1 SEHNR and CDR2 FQNEAQ come from the germline V gene (reference sequence). V was pared by 4 bases and J by 0 bases, with 16 bases between. This CDR3 has 17 residues. The CDR3 spells CASSSAYSGLSYNEQFF. For the CDR3, the DNA is TGTGCCAGCAGCTCCGCCTACAGCGGGCTCTCCTACAATGAGCAGTTCTTC.

The rearrangement links TRBV9 to TRBJ2-5; D is uncertain. The CDR3 length is 14 residues. Trimming shortened V by 4 bases and J by 1 base, and 11 bases separated the two germline ends. In germline, CDR1 is SGDLS, CDR2 YYNGEE. For the CDR3, the DNA is TGTGCCAGCAGCCCCCGGGCTTTCCAAGAGACCCAGTACTTC. Translated: CASSPRAFQETQYF.

The rearrangement uses TRBV2 and TRBJ1-5, with D unclear. V gave up 8 bases and J gave up 2 bases, with 16 bases separating them. Germline lookup yields CDR1 SNHLY and CDR2 FYNNEI. The CDR3 has 15 residues. CDR3 protein: CASCSRPGGNQPQHF. The CDR3 region has the DNA TGTGCCAGCTGCTCCCGTCCGGGAGGCAATCAGCCCCAGCATTTT.